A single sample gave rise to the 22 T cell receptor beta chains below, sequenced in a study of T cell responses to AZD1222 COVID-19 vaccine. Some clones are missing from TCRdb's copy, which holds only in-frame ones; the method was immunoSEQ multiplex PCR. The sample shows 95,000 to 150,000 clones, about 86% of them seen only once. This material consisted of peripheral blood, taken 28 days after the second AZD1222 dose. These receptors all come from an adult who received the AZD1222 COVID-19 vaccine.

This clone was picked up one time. This chain's CDR3 is CASSPQGLGGYTF. For the CDR3, the DNA is TGTGCCAGCAGCCCTCAGGGGCTTGGCGGCTACACCTTC. The rearrangement uses TRBV7-3 and TRBJ1-2; D is perhaps TRBD1 (6 bases). This CDR3 has 13 amino acids. Germline CDR1 reads SGHTA; CDR2 reads FQGTGA. Trimming took off 5 bases at V and 8 bases at J, with 15 bases between the two ends.

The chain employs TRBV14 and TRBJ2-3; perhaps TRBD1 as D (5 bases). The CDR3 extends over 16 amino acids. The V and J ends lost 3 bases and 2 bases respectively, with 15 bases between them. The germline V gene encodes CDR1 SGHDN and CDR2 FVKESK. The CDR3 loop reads CASSHHPTVSTDTQYF. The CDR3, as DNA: TGTGCCAGCAGCCACCACCCGACAGTGTCCACAGATACGCAGTATTTT.

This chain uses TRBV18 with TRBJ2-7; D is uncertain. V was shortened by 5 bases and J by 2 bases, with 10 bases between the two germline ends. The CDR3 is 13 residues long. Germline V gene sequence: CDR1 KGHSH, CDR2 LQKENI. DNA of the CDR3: TGTGCCAGCTCATCTGACCTAACCTACGAGCAGTACTTC. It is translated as CASSSDLTYEQYF. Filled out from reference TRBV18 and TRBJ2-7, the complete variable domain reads NAGVMQNPRHLVRRRGQEARLRCSPMKGHSHVYWYRQLPEEGLKFMVYLQKENIIDESGMPKERFSAEFPKEGPSILRIQQVVRGDSAAYFCASSSDLTYEQYFGPGTRLTVT.

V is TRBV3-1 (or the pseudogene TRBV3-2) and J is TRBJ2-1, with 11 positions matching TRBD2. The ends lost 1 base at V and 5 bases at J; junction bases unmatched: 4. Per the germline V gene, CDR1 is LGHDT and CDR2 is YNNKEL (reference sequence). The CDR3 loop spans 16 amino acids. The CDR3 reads CASSQARLAGNNEQFF. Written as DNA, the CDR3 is TGTGCCAGCAGCCAAGCGCGACTAGCGGGGAACAATGAGCAGTTCTTC.

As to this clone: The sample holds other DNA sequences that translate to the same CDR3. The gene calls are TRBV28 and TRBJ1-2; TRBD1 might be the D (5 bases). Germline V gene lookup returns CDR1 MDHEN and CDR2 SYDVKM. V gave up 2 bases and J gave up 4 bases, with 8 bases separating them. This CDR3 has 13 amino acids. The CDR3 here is CASSLLGGYGYTF. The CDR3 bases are TGTGCCAGCAGTTTACTGGGGGGCTATGGCTACACCTTC.

CDR3 region: CASSYAGTHNYEQYF. The CDR3 nucleotides read TGTGCCAGCAGTTACGCCGGGACACATAACTACGAGCAGTACTTC. V gene TRBV6-5 combines with J gene TRBJ2-7; D may be TRBD1 (6 bases). Per germline, CDR1 MNHEY and CDR2 SVGAGI. The CDR3 length is 15 residues. V gave up 2 bases and J gave up 3 bases, with 14 bases separating them.

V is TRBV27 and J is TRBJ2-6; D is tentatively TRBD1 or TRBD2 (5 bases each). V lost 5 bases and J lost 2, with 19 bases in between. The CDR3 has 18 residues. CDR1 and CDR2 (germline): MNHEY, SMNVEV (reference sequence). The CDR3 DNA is TGTGCCAGCAGTCGCCTAGGGACCGGGCCGGCTGGGGCCAACGTCCTGACTTTC. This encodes CASSRLGTGPAGANVLTF.

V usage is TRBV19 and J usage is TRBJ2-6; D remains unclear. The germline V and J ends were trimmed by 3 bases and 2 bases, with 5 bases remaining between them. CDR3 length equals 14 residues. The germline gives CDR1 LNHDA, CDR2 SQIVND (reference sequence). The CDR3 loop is CASSIKPGANVLTF. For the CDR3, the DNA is TGTGCCAGTAGTATTAAACCTGGGGCCAACGTCCTGACTTTC.

CDR3 sequence (DNA): TGTGCCAGCAGGACAGGGGTCTCACCCCTCCACTTT. Translated: CASRTGVSPLHF. This rearrangement joins TRBV7-9 to TRBJ1-6; 8 nucleotides agree with TRBD1. There are 12 residues in the CDR3. Germline V lookup: CDR1 SEHNR, CDR2 FQNEAQ (reference sequence). After removal of 6 bases from V and 10 bases from J, the junction contained 2 bases not matched to a gene. The full variable domain, its missing parts supplied by reference TRBV7-9 and TRBJ1-6, is DTGVSQNPRHKITKRGQNVTFRCDPISEHNRLYWYRQTLGQGPEFLTYFQNEAQLEKSRLLSDRFSAERPKGSFSTLEIQRTEQGDSAMYLCASRTGVSPLHFGNGTRLTVT.

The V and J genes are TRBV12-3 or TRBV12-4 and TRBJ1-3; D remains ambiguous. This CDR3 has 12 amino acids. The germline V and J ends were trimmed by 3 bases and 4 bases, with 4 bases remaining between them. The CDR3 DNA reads TGTGCCAGCAGTTTCGGGGGAAACACCATATATTTT. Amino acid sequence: CASSFGGNTIYF.

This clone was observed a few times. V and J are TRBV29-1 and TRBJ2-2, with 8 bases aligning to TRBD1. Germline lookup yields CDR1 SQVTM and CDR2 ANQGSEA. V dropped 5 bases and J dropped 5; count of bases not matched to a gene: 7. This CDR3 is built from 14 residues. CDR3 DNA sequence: TGCAGCGTTAAAATGACAGGGGATACCGGGGAGCTGTTTTTT. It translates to CSVKMTGDTGELFF.

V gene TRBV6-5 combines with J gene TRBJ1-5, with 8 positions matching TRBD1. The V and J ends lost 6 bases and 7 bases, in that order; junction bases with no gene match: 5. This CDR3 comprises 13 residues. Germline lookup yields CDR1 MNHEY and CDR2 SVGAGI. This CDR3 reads CASSPTGVQPQHF. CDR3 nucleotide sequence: TGTGCCAGCAGCCCGACAGGGGTACAGCCCCAGCATTTT.

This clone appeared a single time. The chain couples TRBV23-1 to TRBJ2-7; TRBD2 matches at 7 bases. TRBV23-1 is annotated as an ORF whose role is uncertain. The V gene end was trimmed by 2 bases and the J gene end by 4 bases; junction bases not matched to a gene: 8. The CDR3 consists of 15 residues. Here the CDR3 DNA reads TGCGCCAGCAGTCAAGGTCGCGGGGGTCAGTACGAGCAGTACTTC. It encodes CASSQGRGGQYEQYF.

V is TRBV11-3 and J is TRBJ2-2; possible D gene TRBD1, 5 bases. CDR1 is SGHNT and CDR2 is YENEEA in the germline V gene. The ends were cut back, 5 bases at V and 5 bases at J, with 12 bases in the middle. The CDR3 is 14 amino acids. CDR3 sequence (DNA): TGTGCCAGCAGCCCAAGGTCAGGGACCGGGGAGCTGTTTTTT. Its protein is CASSPRSGTGELFF.

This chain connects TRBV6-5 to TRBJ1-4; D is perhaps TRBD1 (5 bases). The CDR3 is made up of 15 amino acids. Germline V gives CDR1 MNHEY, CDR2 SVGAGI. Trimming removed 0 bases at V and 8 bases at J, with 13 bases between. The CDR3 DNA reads TGTGCCAGCAGTTACTCCGGGGGTGGTTGGGAAAAACTGTTTTTT. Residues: CASSYSGGGWEKLFF.

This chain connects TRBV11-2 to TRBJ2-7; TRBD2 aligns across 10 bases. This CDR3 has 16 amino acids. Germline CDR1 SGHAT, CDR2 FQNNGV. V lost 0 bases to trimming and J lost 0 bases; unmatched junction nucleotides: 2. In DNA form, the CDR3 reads TGTGCCAGCAGCTTAGATAGCGGGGGGAGCTCCTACGAGCAGTACTTC. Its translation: CASSLDSGGSSYEQYF. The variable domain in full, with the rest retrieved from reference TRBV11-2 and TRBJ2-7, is EAGVAQSPRYKIIEKRQSVAFWCNPISGHATLYWYQQILGQGPKLLIQFQNNGVVDDSQLPKDRFSAERLKGVDSTLKIQPAKLEDSAVYLCASSLDSGGSSYEQYFGPGTRLTVT.

The CDR3 region is CASSSPQGKTNTEAFF. DNA of the CDR3: TGTGCCAGCAGCAGCCCACAGGGAAAAACGAACACTGAAGCTTTCTTT. The genes are TRBV7-9 and TRBJ1-1; possibly TRBD1 for D (6 bases). The CDR3 extends over 16 amino acids. Germline V lookup: CDR1 SEHNR, CDR2 FQNEAQ (reference sequence). V lost 5 bases, J lost 1 base, and 17 bases lay in between.

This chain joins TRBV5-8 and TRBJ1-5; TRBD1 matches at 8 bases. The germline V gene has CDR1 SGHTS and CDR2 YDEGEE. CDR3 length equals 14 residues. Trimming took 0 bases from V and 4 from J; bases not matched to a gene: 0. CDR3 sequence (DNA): TGTGCCAGCAGCTTGGGGGACAGGAATCAGCCCCAGCATTTT. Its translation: CASSLGDRNQPQHF. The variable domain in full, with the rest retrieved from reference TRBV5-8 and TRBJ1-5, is EAGVTQSPTHLIKTRGQQATLRCSPISGHTSVYWYQQALGLGLQFLLWYDEGEERNRGNFPPRFSGRQFPNYSSELNVNALELEDSALYLCASSLGDRNQPQHFGDGTRLSIL.

Here the CDR3 reads CASNSATGRTEAFF. CDR3 nucleotides: TGTGCCAGCAACTCCGCGACAGGGCGTACTGAAGCTTTCTTT. The rearrangement joins TRBV6-1 to TRBJ1-1, with 7 bases aligning to TRBD1. CDR3 length equals 14 residues. In germline, CDR1 is MNHNS, CDR2 SASEGT. The V and J ends lost 7 bases and 5 bases, in that order; junction bases with no gene match: 10.

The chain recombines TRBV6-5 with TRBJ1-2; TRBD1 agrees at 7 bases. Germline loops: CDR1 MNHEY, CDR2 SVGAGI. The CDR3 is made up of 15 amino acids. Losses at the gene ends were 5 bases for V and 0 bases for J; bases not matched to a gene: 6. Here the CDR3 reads CASSLPQGTNYGYTF. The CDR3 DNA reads TGTGCCAGCAGTCTCCCACAGGGGACTAACTATGGCTACACCTTC.

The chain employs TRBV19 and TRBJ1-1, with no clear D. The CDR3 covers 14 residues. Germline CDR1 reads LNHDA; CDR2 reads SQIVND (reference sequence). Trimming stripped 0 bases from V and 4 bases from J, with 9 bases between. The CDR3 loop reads CASSIERVSTEAFF. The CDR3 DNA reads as TGTGCCAGTAGTATAGAAAGGGTGAGCACTGAAGCTTTCTTT.

This chain's CDR3 is CASSPGDLPYGYTF. The CDR3 DNA reads TGTGCCAGCAGCCCAGGGGACCTCCCCTATGGCTACACCTTC. The rearrangement uses TRBV5-6 and TRBJ1-2; maybe TRBD1 (6 bases). V dropped 4 bases and J dropped 4 bases, with 14 bases sitting between them. The CDR3 spans 14 residues. CDR1 and CDR2 (germline): SGHDT, YYEEEE.